What follows is one TCR beta chain and its context. Data came from immunoSEQ multiplex PCR; TCRdb stores just in-frame clones and leaves some out. The sample holds about 170,000 clones, roughly 84% seen once. The CDR3 length is 18 residues. V gave up 0 bases and J gave up 2 bases; unmatched junction bases: 7. Germline V gene lookup returns CDR1 LGHNT and CDR2 FRNRAP. These data belong to a study of blood T cell repertoires in COVID-19. Study as a whole: In each case, the material was cDNA or gDNA derived from T cells, B-cell-depleted T cells, or PBMCs.

The chain employs TRBV12-5 and TRBJ2-3; the match to TRBD2 covers 11 bases. The clonotype originates from a human donor with acute COVID-19. The donor label of this sample is uncertain. The sequenced sample consisted of PBMCs or T cells enriched from blood (not recorded which). The CDR3 region is CASGLVPLAGGYTDTQYF. The CDR3, as DNA: TGTGCTAGTGGTTTGGTGCCCCTAGCGGGGGGATACACAGATACGCAGTATTTT.